The 13 T cell receptor beta chains below were found in one sample sequenced in a study of cytomegalovirus exposure and HLA in healthy donors. In the PCR, 60 Vbeta and 13 Jbeta primers were used. Some clones are missing from TCRdb's copy, which holds only in-frame ones; the method was immunoSEQ multiplex PCR. This table has roughly 100,000 clones, more than 60% appearing once. The source material was PBMCs. Receptors originate from a young man in good health and CMV-seronegative.

This chain links TRBV9 with TRBJ2-2; no clear D gene. The V end lost 0 bases, the J end lost 6 bases, and 12 bases lay between the germline ends. The germline gives CDR1 SGDLS, CDR2 YYNGEE. The CDR3 runs to 15 residues. The chain's CDR3 is CASSVVGSSPGELFF. The CDR3, as DNA: TGTGCCAGCAGCGTAGTTGGTAGCTCCCCCGGGGAGCTGTTTTTT.

The chain links TRBV7-6 to TRBJ2-5; a possible D gene is TRBD2 (6 bases). Germline V gives CDR1 SGHVS, CDR2 FNYEAQ. The CDR3 is 16 amino acids. V lost 0 bases to trimming and J lost 0 bases, with 11 bases between them. CDR3 sequence (DNA): TGTGCCAGCAGCTTAGCGTCCGCTAGCGACCAAGAGACCCAGTACTTC. This translates into CASSLASASDQETQYF.

The chain uses TRBV4-1 and TRBJ1-2; D is possibly TRBD1 (5 bases). The CDR3 runs to 16 residues. Trimming cost V 0 bases and J 4 bases, with 15 bases left between them. Germline V gene sequence: CDR1 MGHRA, CDR2 YSYEKL. The CDR3 is CASSQDTGFPSYGYTF. The CDR3 coding sequence is TGCGCCAGCAGCCAAGATACAGGTTTCCCTTCCTATGGCTACACCTTC.

This chain joins TRBV13 and TRBJ2-5, with 10 bases aligning to TRBD2. This CDR3 comprises 17 residues. Germline values: CDR1 PRHDT, CDR2 FYEKMQ (reference sequence). V lost 1 base and J lost 7; bases outside the gene matches: 12. DNA of the CDR3: TGTGCCAGCAGCTTAGTTGGGTTAGCGGGGGGCCGGGGGACCCAGTACTTC. Encoded protein: CASSLVGLAGGRGTQYF. Looking up the rest from reference TRBV13 and TRBJ2-5 gives the full variable domain: AAGVIQSPRHLIKEKRETATLKCYPIPRHDTVYWYQQGPGQDPQFLISFYEKMQSDKGSIPDRFSAQQFSDYHSELNMSSLELGDSALYFCASSLVGLAGGRGTQYFGPGTRLLVL.

The CDR3 spells CAWSVTGAWWVDTEAFF. The CDR3 DNA reads as TGTGCCTGGAGTGTAACGGGAGCCTGGTGGGTAGACACTGAAGCTTTCTTT. The chain carries TRBV30 and TRBJ1-1, with D hard to call. Trimming left V 0 bases short and J 3 bases short, with 20 bases between. This CDR3 is 17 amino acids long. Germline V gene lookup returns CDR1 GTSNPN and CDR2 SVGIG (reference sequence).

This clone occurred a few times. The V and J genes are TRBV5-8 and TRBJ2-7; the match to TRBD1 covers 9 bases. Unmatched junction bases numbered 9, after V lost 5 bases and J lost 3 bases. From germline, CDR1 is SGHTS and CDR2 YDEGEE. CDR3 length equals 15 residues. CDR3 loop: CASRFPGQGHYEQYF. In nucleotides, the CDR3 is TGTGCCAGCAGATTTCCGGGACAGGGACACTACGAGCAGTACTTC.

This clone appeared a few times. The chain couples TRBV5-1 to TRBJ2-7, with a weak D call TRBD1 (6 bases). The ends were cut back, 4 bases at V and 7 bases at J, with 18 bases in the middle. The CDR3 length is 14 residues. Per germline, CDR1 SGHRS and CDR2 YFSETQ. The CDR3 nucleotides read TGCGCCAGCAGCCCGATGACAGGCGAATTTGAGCAGTACTTC. This encodes CASSPMTGEFEQYF.

The chain links TRBV6-5 to TRBJ1-1, with D perhaps TRBD1 (5 bases). Trimming removed 7 bases from V and 2 bases from J, with 14 bases in between. Germline V CDR1 and CDR2: MNHEY, SVGAGI. This CDR3 region has 14 residues. The CDR3, as DNA: TGTGCCAGCACCCGGGGGGTACGAAACACTGAAGCTTTCTTT. As protein: CASTRGVRNTEAFF.

This chain joins TRBV6-1 and TRBJ1-2, with a possible D match to TRBD1 (6 bases). The germline V and J ends were trimmed by 2 bases and 4 bases, with 8 bases remaining between them. The CDR3 sequence is 13 residues long. Per germline, CDR1 MNHNS and CDR2 SASEGT. The CDR3 nucleotides are TGTGCCAGCAGTGAATGGGGGCCCTATGGCTACACCTTC. It codes for CASSEWGPYGYTF.

This chain joins TRBV7-2 and TRBJ2-3; 8 bases are shared with TRBD2. The ends lost 5 bases at V and 6 bases at J; junction bases unmatched: 7. There are 14 residues in the CDR3. Germline CDR1 SGHTA, CDR2 FQGNSA. The CDR3 is CASSPTGGKDTQYF. CDR3 bases: TGTGCCAGCAGCCCAACGGGGGGGAAGGATACGCAGTATTTT.

This rearrangement joins TRBV29-1 to TRBJ1-1; tentatively, D is TRBD1 (6 bases). The CDR3 is 14 amino acids. Germline V gives CDR1 SQVTM, CDR2 ANQGSEA. The V and J ends lost 3 bases and 0 bases respectively, with 11 bases between them. The CDR3 region has the DNA TGCAGCGTTGACGAGGGGGTGATGAACACTGAAGCTTTCTTT. Translated: CSVDEGVMNTEAFF.

The chain recombines TRBV7-2 with TRBJ2-3; D is possibly TRBD2 (6 bases). V was shortened by 7 bases and J by 2 bases, with 13 bases between the two germline ends. The germline V gene has CDR1 SGHTA and CDR2 FQGNSA. There are 14 residues in the CDR3. The CDR3 spells CASKDGGATDTQYF. The CDR3, as DNA: TGTGCCAGCAAGGACGGGGGAGCCACAGATACGCAGTATTTT. The whole variable domain, filled in from reference TRBV7-2 and TRBJ2-3, reads GAGVSQSPSNKVTEKGKDVELRCDPISGHTALYWYRQSLGQGLEFLIYFQGNSAPDKSGLPSDRFSAERTGGSVSTLTIQRTQQEDSAVYLCASKDGGATDTQYFGPGTRLTVL.

In DNA form, the CDR3 reads TGTGCCAGCAGTTTCGTCAGGACAGATACGCAGTATTTT. Translated, it gives CASSFVRTDTQYF. The J gene is TRBJ2-3, the V gene TRBV28; no reliable D call. V lost 3 bases, J lost 3 bases, and 7 bases lay in between. Looked up from germline, CDR1 is MDHEN and CDR2 is SYDVKM. The CDR3 has 13 residues. The entire variable domain, with the rest obtained from reference TRBV28 and TRBJ2-3, is as follows: DVKVTQSSRYLVKRTGEKVFLECVQDMDHENMFWYRQDPGLGLRLIYFSYDVKMKEKGDIPEGYSVSREKKERFSLILESASTNQTSMYLCASSFVRTDTQYFGPGTRLTVL.